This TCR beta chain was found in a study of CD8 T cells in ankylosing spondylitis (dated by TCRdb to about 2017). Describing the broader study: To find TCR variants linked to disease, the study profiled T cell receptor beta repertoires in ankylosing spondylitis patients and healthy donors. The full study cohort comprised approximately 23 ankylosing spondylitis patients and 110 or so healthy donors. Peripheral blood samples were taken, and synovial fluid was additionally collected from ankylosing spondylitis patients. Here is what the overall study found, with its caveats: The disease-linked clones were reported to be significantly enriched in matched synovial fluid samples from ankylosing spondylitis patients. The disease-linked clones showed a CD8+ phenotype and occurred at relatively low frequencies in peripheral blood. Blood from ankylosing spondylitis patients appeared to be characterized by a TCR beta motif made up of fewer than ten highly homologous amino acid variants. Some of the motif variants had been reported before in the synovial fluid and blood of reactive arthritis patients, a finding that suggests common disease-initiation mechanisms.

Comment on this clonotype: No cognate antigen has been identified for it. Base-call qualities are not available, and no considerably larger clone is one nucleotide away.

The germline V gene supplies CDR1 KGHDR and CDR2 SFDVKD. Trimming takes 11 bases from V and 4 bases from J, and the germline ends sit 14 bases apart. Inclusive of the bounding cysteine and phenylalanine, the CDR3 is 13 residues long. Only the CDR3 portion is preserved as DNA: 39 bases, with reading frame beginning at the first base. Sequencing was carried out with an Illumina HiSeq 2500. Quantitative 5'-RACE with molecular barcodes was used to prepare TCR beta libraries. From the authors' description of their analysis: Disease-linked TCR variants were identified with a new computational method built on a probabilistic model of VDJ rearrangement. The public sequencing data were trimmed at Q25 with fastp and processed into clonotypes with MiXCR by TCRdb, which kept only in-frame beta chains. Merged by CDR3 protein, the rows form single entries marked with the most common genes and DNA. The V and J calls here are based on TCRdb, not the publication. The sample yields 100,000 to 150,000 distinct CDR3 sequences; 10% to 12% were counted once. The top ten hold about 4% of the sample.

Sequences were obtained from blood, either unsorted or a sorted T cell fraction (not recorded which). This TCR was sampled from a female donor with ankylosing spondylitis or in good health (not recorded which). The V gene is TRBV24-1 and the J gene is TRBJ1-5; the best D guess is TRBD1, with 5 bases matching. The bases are TGTGCCAGCAGGGCAGCACTTAATCAGCCCCAGCATTTT. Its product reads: CASRAALNQPQHF.